A selection of T cell receptor beta chains follows, all from one sample in a study of blood T cell repertoires in COVID-19. Profiling relied on immunoSEQ multiplex PCR, and the TCRdb table lists in-frame clones only, not all of them. This sample has about 170,000 clones; approximately 86% occur once, and the top ten carry around 3.5%. The source material was peripheral blood. The source of these receptors is a man between 65 and 80 years old with acute or convalescent COVID-19. CDR3s include the opening cysteine and the closing phenylalanine or tryptophan. Fields, in order: V gene, CDR3 protein.

TRBV11-3	CASSFSGGRNTGELFF
TRBV6-6	CASSTGGSGETQYF
TRBV6-2/TRBV6-3	CASSSLTRKRELFF
TRBV4-1	CASSLSGWSYEQYF
TRBV10-3	CATQQVENTEAFF
TRBV5-4	CASSLLADSYNEQFF
TRBV19	CASSRPLGTGGDTEAFF
TRBV25-1	CASTRDKKETQYF
TRBV4-1	CASSQGGQGATDTQYF
TRBV4-2	CASSQDRNRARYGYTF
TRBV11-3	CASSFDRGRGYTF
TRBV6-5	CASIPGGGRRVEAFF
TRBV28	CASSFESWGGGGTEAFF
TRBV5-1	CASSLGQGDETQYF
TRBV4-1	CASSREGQRGEQYF
TRBV7-7	CASTAAGTGTQYF
TRBV3-1/TRBV3-2	CASSQGNRVGYTF
TRBV7-8	CASSRRGRGSNYGYTF
TRBV27	CASSFLAGVTNTGELFF
TRBV6-5	CASSRGQGGGYGYTF
TRBV5-1	CASSSEGGDQPQHF
TRBV11-2	CASSNRDSGGRYF
TRBV6-5	CASSYWTGAGPGELFF
TRBV28	CASSEGISWDRGLGQPQHF
TRBV5-4	CASSLYKTGSNTIYF
TRBV10-3	CAISDRGQGFYGYTF
TRBV28	CASCPREAYEQYF
TRBV5-1	CASSLLGTDAVYGYTF
TRBV2	CASQRGNQPQHF
TRBV30	CAWSASDNEQFF
TRBV5-1	CASSLGVNYGYTF
TRBV6-2/TRBV6-3	CASSGRALLGGYNEQFF
TRBV18	CASSRSGGSDEQYF
TRBV9	CASSVGTSGETQYF
TRBV6-5	CASSYSTHASEPQHF